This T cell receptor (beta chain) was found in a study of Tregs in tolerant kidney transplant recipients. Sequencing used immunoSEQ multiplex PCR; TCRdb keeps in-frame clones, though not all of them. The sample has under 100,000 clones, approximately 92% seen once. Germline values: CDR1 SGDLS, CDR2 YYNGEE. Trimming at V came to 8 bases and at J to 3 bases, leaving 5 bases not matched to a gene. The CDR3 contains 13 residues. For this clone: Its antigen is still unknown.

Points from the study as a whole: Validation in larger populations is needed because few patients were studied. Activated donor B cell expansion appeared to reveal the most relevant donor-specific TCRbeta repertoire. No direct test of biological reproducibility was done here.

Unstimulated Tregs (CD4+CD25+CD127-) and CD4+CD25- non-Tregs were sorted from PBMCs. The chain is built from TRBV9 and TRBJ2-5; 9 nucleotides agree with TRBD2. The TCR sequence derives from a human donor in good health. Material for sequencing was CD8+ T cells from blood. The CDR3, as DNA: TGTGCCAGTCGGGCTAGCGGGGAAGAGACCCAGTACTTC. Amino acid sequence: CASRASGEETQYF.